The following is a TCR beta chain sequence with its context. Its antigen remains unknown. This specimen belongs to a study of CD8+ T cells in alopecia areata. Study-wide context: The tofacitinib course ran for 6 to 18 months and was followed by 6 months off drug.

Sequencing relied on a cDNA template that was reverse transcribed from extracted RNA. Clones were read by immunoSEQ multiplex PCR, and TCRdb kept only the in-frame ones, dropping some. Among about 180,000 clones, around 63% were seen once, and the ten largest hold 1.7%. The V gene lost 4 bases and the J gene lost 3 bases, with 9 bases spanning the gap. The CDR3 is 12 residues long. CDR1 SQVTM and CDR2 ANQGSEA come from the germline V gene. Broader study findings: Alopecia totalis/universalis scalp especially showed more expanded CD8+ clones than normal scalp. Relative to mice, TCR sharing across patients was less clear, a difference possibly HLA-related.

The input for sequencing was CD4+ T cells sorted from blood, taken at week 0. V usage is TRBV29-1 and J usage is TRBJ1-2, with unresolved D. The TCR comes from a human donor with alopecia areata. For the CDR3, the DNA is TGCAGCGTTGTGGGCGGTGACTATGGCTACACCTTC. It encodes CSVVGGDYGYTF.